Below are 30 T cell receptor beta chains sequenced from a single sample in a study of radiation and T cells in renal cell carcinoma. The method was immunoSEQ multiplex PCR; TCRdb's version includes in-frame clones alone and lacks a portion of them. The sample has 150,000 or so clones, 75% to 90% seen once. Described time point: baseline pretreatment blood. Noted treatment: 15 Gy SBRT to primary tumor, nephrectomy 4 weeks later. The source was blood, collected from a patient whose treatment included radiotherapy and nephrectomy. These receptors came from a woman aged 50 to 60 with renal cell carcinoma.

This chain joins TRBV19 and TRBJ2-7, with 8 positions matching TRBD2. Trimming at V came to 0 bases and at J to 0 bases, leaving 1 base not matched to a gene. The CDR3 runs 15 residues. From germline, CDR1 is LNHDA and CDR2 SQIVND (reference sequence). In DNA, the CDR3 is TGTGCCAGTAGTATAGACAGCGGGAGCTCCTACGAGCAGTACTTC. Its translation is CASSIDSGSSYEQYF.

The gene calls are TRBV7-2 and TRBJ1-5; 7 positions match TRBD1. This CDR3 is built from 15 residues. V dropped 3 bases and J dropped 1; count of bases not matched to a gene: 3. CDR1 is SGHTA, CDR2 FQGNSA, per germline. CDR3 loop: CASSLAGGSNQPQHF. DNA for the CDR3: TGTGCCAGCAGCTTGGCAGGGGGAAGCAATCAGCCCCAGCATTTT. Looking up the rest from reference TRBV7-2 and TRBJ1-5 gives the full variable domain: GAGVSQSPSNKVTEKGKDVELRCDPISGHTALYWYRQSLGQGLEFLIYFQGNSAPDKSGLPSDRFSAERTGGSVSTLTIQRTQQEDSAVYLCASSLAGGSNQPQHFGDGTRLSIL.

The V gene is TRBV7-9, the J gene TRBJ1-5; 7 bases are a match to TRBD1. The length of the CDR3 is 15 residues. In germline, CDR1 is SEHNR, CDR2 FQNEAQ (reference sequence). Germline trimming cut 5 bases from V and 6 bases from J; bases unmatched to any gene: 10. The CDR3 region is CASSPGQVLGQPQHF. In DNA, the CDR3 is TGTGCCAGCAGCCCCGGACAGGTTCTAGGTCAGCCCCAGCATTTT.

This clone was observed a few times. The CDR3 DNA is TGTGCCTGGAGACTATTTACCGGCACAGCCGGGGAGCTGTTTTTT. This sequence encodes CAWRLFTGTAGELFF. The rearrangement uses TRBV30 and TRBJ2-2; D is unresolved. Germline loops: CDR1 GTSNPN, CDR2 SVGIG (reference sequence). Trimming stripped 3 bases from V and 6 bases from J, with 17 bases between. CDR3 size: 15 residues.

This sequence joins TRBV28 and TRBJ1-6; D is possibly TRBD1 (5 bases). CDR1 and CDR2 from the germline V gene are MDHEN and SYDVKM. The CDR3 contains 16 residues. Between the trimmed V and J ends, which lost 5 bases and 9 bases, there was a span of 20 bases. The CDR3 bases are TGTGCCAGCAGTCCGGGGGGATATATGGGAGGTTCACCCCTCCACTTT. Translated: CASSPGGYMGGSPLHF. The full variable domain, in which reference TRBV28 and TRBJ1-6 provide the parts outside the CDR3, is DVKVTQSSRYLVKRTGEKVFLECVQDMDHENMFWYRQDPGLGLRLIYFSYDVKMKEKGDIPEGYSVSREKKERFSLILESASTNQTSMYLCASSPGGYMGGSPLHFGNGTRLTVT.

There are a few counts of this clone. This chain uses TRBV28 with TRBJ2-4, with 11 positions matching TRBD2. Germline V lookup: CDR1 MDHEN, CDR2 SYDVKM. After removal of 6 bases from V and 4 bases from J, the junction contained 2 bases not matched to a gene. CDR3 length: 14 residues. The CDR3 DNA follows: TGTGCCAGCAGACTAGCGGGAGAAAAAAACATTCAGTACTTC. Translating it yields CASRLAGEKNIQYF.

This clone was counted only a few times. CDR3 DNA sequence: TGCAGTGCTAGAGTCACTGAAGCTTTCTTT. Amino acid sequence: CSARVTEAFF. The V gene is TRBV20-1, the J gene TRBJ1-1; D remains unclear. Germline V lookup: CDR1 DFQATT, CDR2 SNEGSKA (reference sequence). V was clipped by 1 base and J by 4 bases, with 1 base between them. The CDR3 has 10 residues.

V usage is TRBV29-1 and J usage is TRBJ2-1; 7 positions agree with TRBD2. The CDR3 spans 15 residues. V lost 3 bases to trimming and J lost 4 bases; unmatched junction nucleotides: 9. Germline V CDR1 and CDR2: SQVTM, ANQGSEA. CDR3 sequence reads: CSVDPIQRGYNEQFF. DNA for the CDR3: TGCAGCGTTGACCCCATACAGCGGGGATACAATGAGCAGTTCTTC.

In its sample, this clone was seen a few times. The V and J genes are TRBV9 and TRBJ1-4; D might be TRBD1 (5 bases). CDR1 and CDR2 (germline): SGDLS, YYNGEE. The CDR3 covers 15 residues. Trimming cost V 0 bases and J 4 bases, with 10 bases left between them. Here the CDR3 reads CASSVAAGFNEKLFF. The CDR3 nucleotides read TGTGCCAGCAGCGTAGCTGCAGGGTTTAATGAAAAACTGTTTTTT.

The gene calls are TRBV4-3 and TRBJ2-6; the D is unclear. V lost 0 bases, J lost 2 bases, and 8 bases lay in between. This CDR3 contains 16 residues. The germline CDR1 and CDR2 sequences are LGHNA and YSLEER. The CDR3 is CASSQDRAAGANVLTF. The CDR3 DNA sequence: TGCGCCAGCAGCCAAGATAGGGCAGCTGGGGCCAACGTCCTGACTTTC.

This rearrangement joins TRBV30 to TRBJ2-7, with D perhaps matching TRBD2 (5 bases). The CDR3 sequence is 13 residues long. The V gene's germline CDR1 is GTSNPN and CDR2 SVGIG (reference sequence). CDR3 coding DNA: TGTGCTTCCAACGATCGAGGGTCCTACGAGCAGTACTTC. This codes for CASNDRGSYEQYF.

This clone was seen a single time. This chain connects TRBV2 to TRBJ2-1; D is possibly TRBD1 (5 bases). Germline lookup yields CDR1 SNHLY and CDR2 FYNNEI. This CDR3 has 13 residues. The V end was cut by 5 bases, the J end by 9 bases, with 14 bases between. In nucleotides, the CDR3 is TGTGCCAGCAGTCCACAGACAGATTCTGAGCAGTTCTTC. Translating gives CASSPQTDSEQFF.

The J gene is TRBJ1-1, the V gene TRBV5-1, with TRBD1 identical over 10 bases. CDR3 length equals 15 residues. Germline V gene data show CDR1 as SGHRS and CDR2 as YFSETQ. The J segment lost 4 bases and the V segment lost 2 bases, leaving 5 bases of the junction unmatched. The CDR3 DNA is TGCGCCAGCAGCTTTAGGACAGGGGGTGGCACTGAAGCTTTCTTT. Residues: CASSFRTGGGTEAFF.

The chain carries TRBV18 and TRBJ1-4; no clear D gene. The CDR3 spans 13 residues. The germline V gene has CDR1 KGHSH and CDR2 LQKENI. Trimming left V 0 bases short and J 1 base short, with 0 bases between. The CDR3 reads CASSPPTNEKLFF. CDR3 nucleotides: TGTGCCAGCTCACCACCAACTAATGAAAAACTGTTTTTT.

The chain links TRBV30 to TRBJ1-2, with D unclear. Germline V gene sequence: CDR1 GTSNPN, CDR2 SVGIG (reference sequence). V lost 2 bases and J lost 8, with 9 bases in between. This CDR3 has 11 amino acids. In nucleotides, the CDR3 is TGTGCCTGGAGTTTTCGGCACGGCTACACCTTC. It yields the protein CAWSFRHGYTF. Full variable domain (missing parts from reference TRBV30 and TRBJ1-2): SQTIHQWPATLVQPVGSPLSLECTVEGTSNPNLYWYRQAAGRGLQLLFYSVGIGQISSEVPQNLSASRPQDRQFILSSKKLLLSDSGFYLCAWSFRHGYTFGSGTRLTVV.

V gene TRBV7-2 combines with J gene TRBJ2-7; TRBD1 might be the D (5 bases). This CDR3 is built from 15 residues. The germline CDR1 and CDR2 sequences are SGHTA and FQGNSA. V lost 3 bases and J 3 bases, leaving 15 bases between the germline ends. The CDR3: CASSLGPASNYEQYF. The CDR3 nucleotides read TGTGCCAGCAGCTTGGGGCCAGCGTCCAACTACGAGCAGTACTTC.

V usage is TRBV29-1 and J usage is TRBJ1-1; D gene unclear. V was trimmed by 5 bases and J by 1 base, leaving 8 bases between them. The CDR3 totals 12 residues. CDR1 is SQVTM, CDR2 ANQGSEA, per germline. Here the CDR3 reads CSVLAENTEAFF. CDR3 DNA sequence: TGCAGCGTTCTAGCGGAGAACACTGAAGCTTTCTTT.

The sample holds one count of this clone. The CDR3 coding sequence is TGTGCCAGCCGACCCAAGGGCCCAGATACGCAGTATTTT. This codes for CASRPKGPDTQYF. This sequence joins TRBV6-1 and TRBJ2-3, with no clear D. CDR1 is MNHNS, CDR2 SASEGT, per germline. V gave up 8 bases and J gave up 4 bases, with 13 bases separating them. The CDR3 has 13 amino acids.

CDR3 amino acids: CASSKWTDSYEQYF. CDR3 nucleotides: TGTGCCAGCAGCAAATGGACAGATTCCTACGAGCAGTACTTC. This rearrangement joins TRBV11-2 to TRBJ2-7; D perhaps matches TRBD1 (6 bases). Germline V gene sequence: CDR1 SGHAT, CDR2 FQNNGV. The CDR3 totals 14 residues. Trimming pared 5 bases from V and 1 base from J, leaving 12 bases between.

The V gene is TRBV6-1, the J gene TRBJ2-2, with D maybe TRBD2 (6 bases). The CDR3 covers 13 residues. CDR1 MNHNS and CDR2 SASEGT come from the germline V gene. V was trimmed by 2 bases and J by 5 bases, leaving 6 bases between them. CDR3 sequence reads: CASSERETGELFF. The CDR3 region has the DNA TGTGCCAGCAGTGAACGGGAGACCGGGGAGCTGTTTTTT.

This clone appeared a single time. The same CDR3 is also encoded by other DNA sequences in this sample. The J gene is TRBJ2-5, the V gene TRBV20-1, with D hard to call. The CDR3 loop spans 11 amino acids. Germline CDR1 DFQATT, CDR2 SNEGSKA (reference sequence). V was clipped by 2 bases and J by 5 bases, with 6 bases between them. As DNA, the CDR3 is TGCAGTGCTAGAATCCGTGAGACCCAGTACTTC. This sequence encodes CSARIRETQYF.

V is TRBV5-6 and J is TRBJ1-1; D is undetermined. Germline values: CDR1 SGHDT, CDR2 YYEEEE. CDR3 length: 13 amino acids. Trimming cost V 0 bases and J 11 bases, with 14 bases left between them. The CDR3 sequence is CASSLVVGSQAFF. Here the CDR3 DNA reads TGTGCCAGCAGCTTGGTTGTGGGTAGTCAGGCTTTCTTT.

J is TRBJ2-7 and V is TRBV7-2; D might be TRBD2 (5 bases). CDR1 SGHTA and CDR2 FQGNSA come from the germline V gene. The germline V and J ends were trimmed by 2 bases and 5 bases, with 13 bases remaining between them. The CDR3 covers 14 residues. The CDR3: CASSLYHGKDEQYF. The DNA of the CDR3 is TGTGCCAGCAGCTTATATCACGGGAAGGACGAGCAGTACTTC.

This sequence joins TRBV5-4 and TRBJ2-7; 12 positions agree with TRBD1. CDR1 is SGHNT, CDR2 YYREEE, per germline (reference sequence). This CDR3 spans 15 amino acids. Trimming took 6 bases from V and 5 from J; bases not matched to a gene: 9. CDR3 nucleotides: TGTGCCAGCAATCGGCGGGACAGGGGGCAAGACGAGCAGTACTTC. It yields the protein CASNRRDRGQDEQYF.

The rearrangement uses TRBV25-1 and TRBJ2-4; 7 positions agree with TRBD2. Germline-derived CDR1 and CDR2 are MGHDK and SYGVNS. Losses at the gene ends were 1 base for V and 3 bases for J; bases not matched to a gene: 3. The CDR3 totals 15 residues. CDR3 nucleotides: TGTGCCAGCAGTGAATCGGGGGGTAGCAAAAACATTCAGTACTTC. Translating gives CASSESGGSKNIQYF.

The chain is built from TRBV14 and TRBJ1-4; D is unresolved. In germline, CDR1 is SGHDN, CDR2 FVKESK. The V gene lost 4 bases and the J gene lost 4 bases, with 13 bases spanning the gap. The CDR3 runs to 15 residues. The chain's CDR3 is CASSLSLGRNEKLFF. CDR3 DNA sequence: TGTGCCAGCAGCCTCTCCCTTGGCCGTAATGAAAAACTGTTTTTT.

V gene TRBV27 combines with J gene TRBJ2-7; weak D call: TRBD1 (5 bases). Germline V gene data show CDR1 as MNHEY and CDR2 as SMNVEV (reference sequence). The CDR3 has 16 residues. V lost 0 bases and J lost 0, with 12 bases in between. CDR3 DNA sequence: TGTGCCAGCAGTTTATCGACCAGGGCCAGCTCCTACGAGCAGTACTTC. This gives the protein CASSLSTRASSYEQYF.

CDR3 residues: CSVDRDYNEQFF. For the CDR3, the DNA is TGCAGCGTGGACAGGGATTACAATGAGCAGTTCTTC. The chain couples TRBV29-1 to TRBJ2-1, with 8 nucleotides matching TRBD1. V was pared by 6 bases and J by 4 bases, with 2 bases of the junction left unmatched. Germline V gene lookup returns CDR1 SQVTM and CDR2 ANQGSEA. The CDR3 extends over 12 amino acids.

The chain employs TRBV5-1 and TRBJ2-7, with TRBD2 matching over 9 bases. J was trimmed by 6 bases and V by 5 bases; bases with no gene match: 9. This CDR3 is built from 14 residues. Germline V gene sequence: CDR1 SGHRS, CDR2 YFSETQ. The CDR3 region is CASRQIAGDAEQYF. The CDR3 bases are TGCGCCAGCAGACAAATAGCGGGAGATGCCGAGCAGTACTTC.

The chain carries TRBV5-1 and TRBJ2-3, with D perhaps matching TRBD2 (5 bases). Germline CDR1 reads SGHRS; CDR2 reads YFSETQ. This CDR3 comprises 12 residues. With 0 bases removed from V and 6 bases from J, the gap between germline ends came to 5 bases. The CDR3 is CASSLGEDTQYF. For the CDR3, the DNA is TGCGCCAGCAGCTTGGGGGAGGATACGCAGTATTTT.